The 5 T cell receptor beta chains listed next were all sequenced from one sample in a study of cytomegalovirus exposure and HLA in healthy donors. The study ran its PCR with 60 Vbeta and 13 Jbeta primers. The method was immunoSEQ multiplex PCR; TCRdb's version includes in-frame clones alone and lacks a portion of them. The sample lists tens of thousands of clones; about 87% were seen once. Sample: PBMCs. The receptors derive from a man aged 18 to 30 in good health and CMV-seronegative.

The chain carries TRBV28 and TRBJ2-3; 7 nucleotides line up with TRBD2. Germline CDR1 MDHEN, CDR2 SYDVKM. There are 13 residues in the CDR3. J lost 4 bases, V lost 11 bases, and 9 bases had no gene match. CDR3 residues: CAHQAGVADTQYF. The CDR3 DNA sequence: TGTGCCCACCAGGCGGGGGTAGCAGATACGCAGTATTTT.

This clone was recorded a few times. This chain links TRBV28 with TRBJ1-5; maybe TRBD1 (5 bases). The length of the CDR3 is 14 residues. Trimming took 8 bases from V and 4 from J, leaving 15 bases between them. Germline V gives CDR1 MDHEN, CDR2 SYDVKM. The CDR3 DNA follows: TGTGCCAGCGACCTGGGGCACCCTAATCAGCCCCAGCATTTT. Its protein is CASDLGHPNQPQHF.

The table lists this clone with a count of one. V and J are TRBV7-9 and TRBJ2-6, with 8 bases fitting TRBD1. The V gene's germline CDR1 is SEHNR and CDR2 FQNEAQ (reference sequence). Losses at the gene ends were 1 base for V and 2 bases for J; bases not matched to a gene: 4. There are 17 residues in the CDR3. The CDR3 here is CASSLGTGTPGANVLTF. DNA for the CDR3: TGTGCCAGCAGCTTAGGGACAGGGACCCCTGGGGCCAACGTCCTGACTTTC. Based on the CDR3 plus reference TRBV7-9 and TRBJ2-6, the full variable domain is DTGVSQNPRHKITKRGQNVTFRCDPISEHNRLYWYRQTLGQGPEFLTYFQNEAQLEKSRLLSDRFSAERPKGSFSTLEIQRTEQGDSAMYLCASSLGTGTPGANVLTFGAGSRLTVL.

The genes are TRBV28 and TRBJ2-5, with D maybe TRBD2 (6 bases). V lost 6 bases and J lost 1, with 18 bases in between. Germline loops: CDR1 MDHEN, CDR2 SYDVKM. This CDR3 region has 16 residues. CDR3 in DNA: TGTGCCAGCAGCAGGCGGGCCGGGAGCACCCAAGAGACCCAGTACTTC. This codes for CASSRRAGSTQETQYF.

The V and J genes are TRBV7-7 and TRBJ2-1; the match to TRBD1 covers 8 bases. J lost 0 bases, V lost 2 bases, and 0 bases had no gene match. In germline, CDR1 is SSHAT, CDR2 FNYEAQ (reference sequence). This CDR3 spans 15 amino acids. The CDR3 sequence is CASSLQGASYNEQFF. The CDR3 region has the DNA TGTGCCAGCAGCTTACAGGGGGCCTCCTACAATGAGCAGTTCTTC.